This T cell receptor (beta chain) originates from a study of shared clonotypes between healthy human individuals. Germline loops: CDR1 SGHVS, CDR2 FQNEAQ. The CDR3 consists of 13 residues. V was clipped by 3 bases and J by 2 bases, with 7 bases between them. Assay: immunoSEQ multiplex PCR; the TCRdb copy retains only in-frame clones and omits some. The table has about 1 million clones, more than 65% seen once. The sequence came from a man aged 18 to 30 in good health. Sequences were obtained from memory CD4+ T cells sorted from blood. Documented subset: CD45RA-negative fraction. The chain joins TRBV7-8 to TRBJ1-1; no definite D call. CDR3 sequence: CASSFAYNTEAFF. The CDR3 DNA is TGTGCCAGCAGCTTCGCTTACAACACTGAAGCTTTCTTT. The whole variable domain, filled in from reference TRBV7-8 and TRBJ1-1, reads GAGVSQSPRYKVAKRGQDVALRCDPISGHVSLFWYQQALGQGPEFLTYFQNEAQLDKSGLPSDRFFAERPEGSVSTLKIQRTQQEDSAVYLCASSFAYNTEAFFGQGTRLTVV.